Listed here is a single T cell receptor (beta chain). Its antigen is not identified. Using its own MiXCR run on the reads, TCRdb lists one record per CDR3 protein. The data contain around 570,000 distinct CDR3 sequences, over 35% of them seen just once; the ten biggest clones take up over 45%. These data come from a study of T cell repertoires in cytomegalovirus infection. Study as a whole: Epitope selection comprised recently identified HLA-C-restricted CMV epitopes and well-studied HLA-B-restricted CMV epitopes. Study outcomes and limitations: HLA-C-restricted, CMV-specific TCR beta clonotypes were dominant ex vivo.

Germline V lookup: CDR1 SEHNR, CDR2 FQNEAQ (reference sequence). V was pared by 3 bases and J by 11 bases, with 14 bases between. The CDR3 spans 14 residues. This specimen consisted of cultured PBMCs, obtained from culture after CMV antigen stimulation. The rearrangement links TRBV7-9 to TRBJ1-6; no reliable D call. This TCR came from a human donor in good health (CMV status not recorded). Some clones in this sample may be carry-over from other donors' samples. CDR3 nucleotide sequence: TGTGCCAGCAGCTTGGATTTGCTAGAGACACCCCTCCACTTT. Its translation: CASSLDLLETPLHF.